The sequence of this T cell receptor (beta chain) was determined in a study of blood T cell repertoires in COVID-19. The repertoire was sequenced with immunoSEQ multiplex PCR; TCRdb's copy has only in-frame clones and lacks some. The sample holds over 200,000 clones; roughly 87% are singletons and the top ten take 1.9%. This clonotype originated in a man in his forties with active or convalescent COVID-19. What was sequenced was peripheral blood.

The CDR3 DNA sequence: TGTGCCCGGGGGACTAGCAGTTACAATGAGCAGTTCTTC. Translated, it gives CARGTSSYNEQFF. The chain joins TRBV2 to TRBJ2-1; TRBD2 agrees at 9 bases. Per germline, CDR1 SNHLY and CDR2 FYNNEI. The V gene end was trimmed by 11 bases and the J gene end by 4 bases; junction bases not matched to a gene: 6. The CDR3 has 13 residues.